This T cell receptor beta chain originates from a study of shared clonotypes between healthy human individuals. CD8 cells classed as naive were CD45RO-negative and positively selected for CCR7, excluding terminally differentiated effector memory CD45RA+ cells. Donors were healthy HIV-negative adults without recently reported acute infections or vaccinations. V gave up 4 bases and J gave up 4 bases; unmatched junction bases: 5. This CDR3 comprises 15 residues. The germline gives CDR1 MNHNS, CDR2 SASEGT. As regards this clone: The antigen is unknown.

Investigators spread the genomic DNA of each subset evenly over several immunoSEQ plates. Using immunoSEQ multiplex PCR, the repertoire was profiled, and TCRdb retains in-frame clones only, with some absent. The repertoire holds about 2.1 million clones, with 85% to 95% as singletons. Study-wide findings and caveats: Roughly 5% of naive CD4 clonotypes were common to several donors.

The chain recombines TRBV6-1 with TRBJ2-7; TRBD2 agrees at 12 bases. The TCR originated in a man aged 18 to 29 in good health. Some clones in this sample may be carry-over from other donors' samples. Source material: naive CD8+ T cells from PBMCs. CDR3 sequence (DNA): TGTGCCAGCAGTGTTCAACTAGCGGGAGGTTACGAGCAGTACTTC. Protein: CASSVQLAGGYEQYF.